These 4 T cell receptor beta chains were sequenced from one sample in a study of tumor-infiltrating lymphocytes in primary liver carcinoma. From approximately 0.5 ug of total RNA, TCR beta-specific cDNA was reverse-transcribed using a constant-region primer. Researchers made the TCR beta libraries by running three nested multiplex PCR rounds with slightly modified ARM-PCR. A C-beta reverse primer was combined with TRBV1-TRBV30 forward primers in the first two PCR rounds, and each round had 9 to 10 cycles. Via MiXCR, TCRdb re-called the multiplex PCR reads, giving one row per CDR3 protein. This sample has 300,000 to 400,000 distinct CDR3 sequences, with 65% found just once. Germline DNA was extracted too, while blood RNA derived from unsorted whole blood. Sequencing was done on a sample of peripheral blood. All receptors derive from a man aged 40-55 years with primary liver carcinoma and hepatitis B virus infection.

Comment on this clonotype: Given the absence of the conserved phenylalanine or tryptophan at the CDR3 end, a read error is likely. CDR3 region: CASSPGLAGAETQYL. The CDR3 coding sequence is TGTGCCAGCAGCCCCGGACTAGCGGGAGCAGAGACCCAGTACCTC. The chain has TRBV6-5 and TRBJ2-5; TRBD2 aligns across 13 bases. This CDR3 spans 15 amino acids. Germline values: CDR1 MNHEY, CDR2 SVGAGI. J lost 4 bases, V lost 6 bases, and 5 bases had no gene match.

Note on this clonotype: One end of the junction fails to match germline, which may point to a read error. The chain has TRBV11-2 and TRBJ2-3, with D uncertain. CDR1 and CDR2 (germline): SGHAT, FQNNGV. The CDR3 is 11 amino acids. CDR3 in amino acids: CASSLGDTRYF. CDR3 DNA: TGTGCCAGCAGCTTAGGAGATACGCGGTATTTT.

Remarks on this clonotype: The CDR3 end shows no conserved phenylalanine or tryptophan, and so a read error is likely. The J gene is TRBJ1-1, the V gene TRBV6-1; 8 positions agree with TRBD1. This CDR3 has 15 residues. CDR1 and CDR2 from the germline V gene are MNHNS and SASEGT. As DNA, the CDR3 is TGTGCAAGCAGAGGCCAGGGGGCTCTCGGCACTGAAGCTTTCCTT. Protein product: CASRGQGALGTEAFL.

V is TRBV14 and J is TRBJ1-3; maybe TRBD1 (6 bases). This CDR3 contains 15 residues. Looked up from germline, CDR1 is SGHDN and CDR2 is FVKESK. V lost 4 bases, J lost 0 bases, and 10 bases lay in between. The CDR3 DNA reads as TGTGCCAGCAGCCTCGGACAGAGCTCTGGAAACACCATATATTTT. It codes for CASSLGQSSGNTIYF.